This T cell receptor (beta chain) appears in the sequencing data of a study of identical twins. Notes on the study in general: Because invariant MAIT and iNKT cells could be present, zero-insertion analyses could be partly confounded. Modelling underestimated the level of out-of-frame TCR alpha sharing observed in monozygotic twins. Carriage of fewer insertions was seen in abundant cord blood beta clonotypes, whereas memory repertoires showed none.

TCRdb used MiXCR to reprocess the 5' RACE reads, holding one entry per CDR3 protein. The table includes around 530,000 distinct CDR3 sequences, approximately 16% detected once. All donors were healthy, and all were Caucasian. Looked up from germline, CDR1 is MNHNS and CDR2 is SASEGT. The CDR3 contains 15 residues. The V segment lost 8 bases and the J segment 7 bases; nucleotides outside the gene matches: 13. Notes on this clonotype: Its antigen is unknown.

This sample also belongs to another study, concerning yellow fever vaccine responses in identical twins.

Sequenced sample: CD4+ T cells sorted from blood. This clonotype was obtained from a woman aged 18-30 years in good health. The rearrangement links TRBV6-1 to TRBJ2-2; 7 positions match TRBD1. DNA of the CDR3: TGTGCCAGCCAAAACCGGGACAGACTTCGCGGGGAGCTGTTTTTT. Protein product: CASQNRDRLRGELFF.